The rows below give T cell receptor beta chains drawn from one sample of a study of cytomegalovirus exposure and HLA in healthy donors. The data were produced by immunoSEQ multiplex PCR, yet TCRdb's version contains in-frame clones alone and is incomplete. This table holds 65,000 to 90,000 clones, approximately 90% found once. Sequenced material: PBMCs. These receptors were taken from a woman between 18 and 29 years old in good health and CMV-seropositive. Both conserved end residues are part of each CDR3. A D gene is named only where the DNA matches it firmly. A clone size is listed for some rows: how often the clone was seen (once, few, many), or a class if it is expanded.

cdr3_aa cdr3_nt j_call d_call v_call clone_size
CASSSDRDQETQYF TGTGCCAGCAGCTCGGACAGAGACCAAGAGACCCAGTACTTC TRBJ2-5 - TRBV7-9 -
CASSEVTGTSSNEKLFF TGTGCCAGCAGTGAAGTTACAGGAACCTCGAGTAATGAAAAACTGTTTTTT TRBJ1-4 - TRBV6-1 -
CASSLNRDSGNEQYF TGTGCCAGCAGCCTCAACCGGGACAGTGGTAACGAGCAGTACTTC TRBJ2-7 TRBD1 TRBV28 -
CASSYRQDQQYF TGTGCCAGCAGTTACCGACAGGATCAGCAGTACTTC TRBJ2-7 - TRBV6-5 -
CASSEHMEIPNEKLFF TGTGCCAGCAGTGAACACATGGAGATCCCTAATGAAAAACTGTTTTTT TRBJ1-4 - TRBV25-1 -
CASSARGWDTGELFF TGTGCCAGCAGTGCTCGAGGGTGGGACACCGGGGAGCTGTTTTTT TRBJ2-2 - TRBV6-5 -
CASSSRVFGPYEQYF TGTGCCAGCAGCTCCAGGGTCTTTGGGCCCTACGAGCAGTACTTC TRBJ2-7 - TRBV5-5 -
CASSYSSLTEAFF TGTGCCAGCAGTTACTCCTCTTTGACTGAAGCTTTCTTT TRBJ1-1 - TRBV6-5 -
CASSLRGRTTDTQYF TGTGCCAGCAGTTTACGGGGGAGAACCACAGATACGCAGTATTTT TRBJ2-3 - TRBV27 once
CASSLGQGARGEQFF TGTGCCAGCAGCTTGGGACAGGGGGCCAGGGGGGAGCAGTTCTTC TRBJ2-1 TRBD1 TRBV5-6 -
CASSLGPLANEQFF TGTGCCAGCAGCTTAGGCCCCCTAGCAAATGAGCAGTTCTTC TRBJ2-1 - TRBV11-3 -
CASRGIRGEQYF TGTGCCAGCAGGGGAATCAGGGGGGAGCAGTACTTC TRBJ2-7 TRBD1 TRBV5-4 -
CASSQDSWDRVVSYTF TGCGCCAGCAGCCAAGATTCGTGGGACAGAGTTGTCAGCTACACCTTC TRBJ1-2 TRBD1 TRBV4-3 -
CASTRGQPTNEKLFF TGTGCCAGCACCCGGGGACAGCCAACTAATGAAAAACTGTTTTTT TRBJ1-4 TRBD1 TRBV2 -
CASLTSGRYYEQYF TGTGCCAGCCTCACTAGCGGGAGATATTACGAGCAGTACTTC TRBJ2-7 TRBD2 TRBV25-1 -
CASSVAGLNYGYTF TGTGCCAGCAGTGTGGCAGGGCTAAACTATGGCTACACCTTC TRBJ1-2 - TRBV6-1 -
CASSPPGGHEQYF TGTGCCAGCAGCCCCCCCGGCGGCCACGAGCAGTACTTC TRBJ2-7 - TRBV7-9 -
CAWSPRTSGAYEQYF TGTGCCTGGAGTCCCCGGACTAGCGGGGCCTACGAGCAGTACTTC TRBJ2-7 TRBD2 TRBV30 once
CASSFGQNYEQYF TGTGCCAGCAGTTTTGGACAGAACTACGAGCAGTACTTC TRBJ2-7 - TRBV27 -
CATSSPRGHEQYF TGTGCCACCAGCAGTCCCAGGGGCCACGAGCAGTACTTC TRBJ2-7 - TRBV15 -